This TCR beta chain was recovered during a study of blood T cell repertoires in COVID-19. Germline trimming cut 2 bases from V and 2 bases from J; bases unmatched to any gene: 9. CDR1 is SGHRS, CDR2 YFSETQ, per germline. The CDR3 runs 16 residues. Profiled with immunoSEQ multiplex PCR; TCRdb holds only in-frame clones, not every one. Counted here are 77,000 or so clones, around 85% occurring once; the ten biggest clones make up 5.1%. The clonotype was recovered from an elderly man with acute or convalescent COVID-19. The sample comprised peripheral blood. V gene TRBV5-1 combines with J gene TRBJ1-1; 7 bases are shared with TRBD1. CDR3 nucleotide sequence: TGCGCCAGCAGCTTCCTACAGGGGCAGGCTAACACTGAAGCTTTCTTT. It encodes CASSFLQGQANTEAFF.